The 23 T cell receptor beta chains given below trace back to one sample, sequenced in a study of human T cells and chemical hapten exposure. In TCRdb, the RACE reads were re-called with MiXCR into one record per CDR3 protein. The repertoire holds more than 100,000 distinct CDR3 sequences, with roughly an eighth as singletons. Time point specified: patch test 1, 2 weeks after DPC sensitization. The treatment was: therapeutic diphenylcyclopropenone sensitization with weekly scalp DPC. Sequencing used whole blood, obtained in connection with sensitization to the hapten diphenylcyclopropenone (DPC). These TCRs come from a man younger than 30 with alopecia areata. Some clones in this sample may be carry-over from other donors' samples.

J is TRBJ1-4 and V is TRBV11-2; possible D gene TRBD1, 5 bases. The germline CDR1 and CDR2 sequences are SGHAT and FQNNGV. V was shortened by 2 bases and J by 8 bases, with 9 bases between the two germline ends. This CDR3 contains 13 residues. This CDR3 is CASSLQGLEKLFF. CDR3 coding DNA: TGTGCCAGCAGCTTACAGGGACTAGAAAAACTGTTTTTT.

This chain joins TRBV4-2 and TRBJ2-5; D gene ambiguous. CDR3 length: 14 residues. Per germline, CDR1 LGHNA and CDR2 YNFKEQ. V was clipped by 2 bases and J by 4 bases, with 11 bases between them. The CDR3 loop is CASSQPISIETQYF. The CDR3 DNA sequence: TGTGCCAGCAGCCAACCGATTAGCATAGAGACCCAGTACTTC.

V is TRBV11-2 and J is TRBJ2-7; D is ambiguous. CDR1 and CDR2 (germline): SGHAT, FQNNGV. The V gene lost 1 base and the J gene lost 3 bases, with 7 bases spanning the gap. CDR3 length: 13 amino acids. This chain's CDR3 is CASSLVGYYEQYV. The CDR3 DNA follows: TGTGCCAGCAGCTTAGTGGGGTACTACGAGCAGTACGTC.

In this sample, this clonotype turned up a few times. The chain combines TRBV28 with TRBJ2-5; 7 positions agree with TRBD1. Trimming removed 4 bases from V and 7 bases from J; junction bases left unmatched: 6. Germline V gene sequence: CDR1 MDHEN, CDR2 SYDVKM. This CDR3 contains 13 residues. CDR3 DNA sequence: TGTGCCAGCAGTTCTCTAGGACAGGTGACCCAGTACTTC. Protein product: CASSSLGQVTQYF.

The rearrangement links TRBV19 to TRBJ2-1; D possibly uses TRBD1 or TRBD2 (5 bases each). With 0 bases removed from V and 9 bases from J, the gap between germline ends came to 24 bases. CDR1 and CDR2 from the germline V gene are LNHDA and SQIVND (reference sequence). The CDR3 loop spans 18 amino acids. The CDR3 here is CASSIDRGAAGRVVEQFF. The CDR3 DNA sequence: TGTGCCAGTAGTATAGATCGTGGCGCGGCAGGGAGAGTTGTTGAGCAGTTCTTC.

The sample holds a few counts of this clonotype. The rearrangement links TRBV24-1 to TRBJ2-1; 8 bases match TRBD2. This CDR3 is 18 amino acids long. In germline, CDR1 is KGHDR, CDR2 SFDVKD. The trim removed 3 bases at V and 8 bases at J, leaving 17 bases unmatched. CDR3 in amino acids: CATSDTGLAGSAVDEQFF. DNA for the CDR3: TGTGCCACCAGTGATACCGGGTTAGCGGGGTCCGCCGTGGATGAGCAGTTCTTC.

J is TRBJ1-6 and V is TRBV4-2, with 10 bases fitting TRBD1. This CDR3 is built from 16 residues. V lost 0 bases to trimming and J lost 10 bases; unmatched junction nucleotides: 6. Germline CDR1 reads LGHNA; CDR2 reads YNFKEQ. CDR3 in amino acids: CASSQDPGTGVSPLHF. DNA for the CDR3: TGTGCCAGCAGCCAAGATCCAGGGACAGGGGTCTCACCCCTCCACTTT.

This clonotype showed up just a few times. The chain has TRBV12-3 or TRBV12-4 and TRBJ2-2; the D gene could be TRBD1 or TRBD2 (6 bases each). Trimming left V 6 bases short and J 4 bases short, with 18 bases between. CDR3 length equals 16 residues. CDR3: CASSFTPGGPTGELFF. CDR3 DNA: TGTGCCAGCAGCTTTACTCCCGGGGGCCCCACCGGGGAGCTGTTTTTT.

In this sample, this clonotype turned up many times. The V gene is TRBV20-1, the J gene TRBJ1-1, with D tentatively TRBD1 (5 bases). The CDR3 runs 14 residues. Between the trimmed V and J ends, which lost 3 bases and 4 bases, there was a span of 15 bases. CDR1 DFQATT and CDR2 SNEGSKA come from the germline V gene (reference sequence). CDR3 region: CSASLVTGLTEAFF. CDR3 nucleotide sequence: TGCAGTGCTAGTCTGGTAACAGGACTCACTGAAGCTTTCTTT.

This clonotype was observed a few times. The chain combines TRBV2 with TRBJ2-7, with a weak D call TRBD1 (5 bases). The CDR3 is 12 amino acids. Germline-derived CDR1 and CDR2 are SNHLY and FYNNEI. Trimming shortened V by 6 bases and J by 3 bases, and 9 bases separated the two germline ends. The CDR3 reads CASRGALYEQYV. The CDR3 DNA reads as TGTGCCAGCAGAGGGGCCCTCTACGAGCAGTACGTC.

This clonotype was observed a handful of times. The chain combines TRBV7-2 with TRBJ2-2; D may correspond to TRBD1 or TRBD2 (5 bases each). V lost 3 bases and J lost 4, with 15 bases in between. CDR1 is SGHTA, CDR2 FQGNSA, per germline. There are 16 residues in the CDR3. The CDR3 DNA follows: TGTGCCAGCAGCTTCCCCACCCTGAGGGGCACCGGGGAGCTGTTTTTT. Translating it yields CASSFPTLRGTGELFF.

This clonotype showed up just a few times. The rearrangement uses TRBV3-1 and TRBJ2-1, with D tentatively TRBD2 (5 bases). The germline gives CDR1 LGHDT, CDR2 YNNKEL (reference sequence). Trimming stripped 0 bases from V and 9 bases from J, with 12 bases between. The CDR3 is 14 amino acids. CDR3 residues: CASSQEGRWSEQFF. As DNA, the CDR3 is TGTGCCAGCAGCCAAGAGGGGAGATGGAGTGAGCAGTTCTTC.

This clonotype occurred many times. The V and J genes are TRBV10-1 and TRBJ1-1; TRBD1 agrees at 9 bases. Germline V gene sequence: CDR1 WNHNN, CDR2 SYGVQD (reference sequence). This CDR3 is 12 amino acids long. After removal of 6 bases from V and 11 bases from J, the junction contained 7 bases not matched to a gene. CDR3 residues: CASSPGTGTAFF. CDR3 sequence (DNA): TGCGCCAGCAGCCCGGGGACAGGGACGGCTTTCTTT.

This clonotype was counted between two and nine times. The V call is TRBV2, the J call TRBJ2-5, with 9 bases fitting TRBD2. The J segment lost 3 bases and the V segment lost 8 bases, leaving 7 bases of the junction unmatched. CDR1 is SNHLY and CDR2 is FYNNEI in the germline V gene. The CDR3 length is 14 residues. CDR3 amino acids: CASSRGGAEETQYF. For the CDR3, the DNA is TGTGCCAGCTCGCGCGGGGGGGCGGAAGAGACCCAGTACTTC.

The chain couples TRBV29-1 to TRBJ2-2, with D perhaps being TRBD1 or TRBD2 (5 bases each). The CDR3 is 13 amino acids. The V end was cut by 7 bases, the J end by 4 bases, with 13 bases between. Germline values: CDR1 SQVTM, CDR2 ANQGSEA. Here the CDR3 DNA reads TGCAGCGCAACCGGGGACCCCACCGGGGAGCTGTTTTTT. As protein: CSATGDPTGELFF.

There are a few counts of this clonotype. The genes are TRBV14 and TRBJ2-1; D call uncertain. The CDR3 loop spans 15 amino acids. The ends were cut back, 4 bases at V and 4 bases at J, with 14 bases in the middle. CDR1 SGHDN and CDR2 FVKESK come from the germline V gene. The CDR3 is CASSPADGTYNEQFF. The DNA of the CDR3 is TGTGCCAGCAGCCCCGCCGACGGAACTTACAATGAGCAGTTCTTC.

V usage is TRBV29-1 and J usage is TRBJ2-5; 8 nucleotides agree with TRBD1. V lost 5 bases and J lost 4; bases outside the gene matches: 9. Per germline, CDR1 SQVTM and CDR2 ANQGSEA. The CDR3 has 14 residues. The CDR3, as DNA: TGCAGCGTTTTCCGGGACAGGAAAGGAGAGACCCAGTACTTC. Translating it yields CSVFRDRKGETQYF.

The rearrangement links TRBV2 to TRBJ2-5; D remains unclear. Per the germline V gene, CDR1 is SNHLY and CDR2 is FYNNEI. V was trimmed by 6 bases and J by 5 bases, leaving 4 bases between them. The CDR3 extends over 10 amino acids. The DNA of the CDR3 is TGTGCCAGCAGGACGGAGACCCAGTACTTC. Its translation is CASRTETQYF. Drawing the rest from reference TRBV2 and TRBJ2-5, the complete variable domain is EPEVTQTPSHQVTQMGQEVILRCVPISNHLYFYWYRQILGQKVEFLVSFYNNEISEKSEIFDDQFSVERPDGSNFTLKIRSTKLEDSAMYFCASRTETQYFGPGTRLLVL.

This clonotype has only a few counts. CDR3 sequence (DNA): TGCAGCGTTGTTTTGAGGCTTCGGCGGGGGGGATCCTACGAGCAGTACTTC. It encodes CSVVLRLRRGGSYEQYF. This chain connects TRBV29-1 to TRBJ2-7, with 9 bases lining up with TRBD2. Trimming took 4 bases from V and 1 from J; bases not matched to a gene: 14. This CDR3 has 17 residues. Germline loops: CDR1 SQVTM, CDR2 ANQGSEA.

The chain combines TRBV5-1 with TRBJ2-1; D gene uncertain. Trimming removed 0 bases at V and 5 bases at J, with 3 bases between. The CDR3 is made up of 12 amino acids. Germline V CDR1 and CDR2: SGHRS, YFSETQ. The CDR3 loop is CASSLDNNEQFF. CDR3 in DNA: TGCGCCAGCAGCTTGGACAACAATGAGCAGTTCTTC.

A few counts support this clonotype. CDR3: CASSLDMSYGYTF. CDR3 coding DNA: TGCGCCAGCAGTTTGGACATGAGCTATGGCTACACCTTC. The chain carries TRBV10-1 and TRBJ1-2; perhaps TRBD1 as D (5 bases). Trimming stripped 5 bases from V and 4 bases from J, with 11 bases between. From germline, CDR1 is WNHNN and CDR2 SYGVQD (reference sequence). The CDR3 contains 13 residues.

In its sample, this clonotype was seen a few times. V is TRBV3-1 and J is TRBJ1-2, with D unclear. Germline CDR1 reads LGHDT; CDR2 reads YNNKEL (reference sequence). The CDR3 consists of 14 residues. V shed 1 base and J shed 1 base, with 7 bases lying between them. The DNA for the CDR3 is TGTGCCAGCAGCCAAGGAATCGTTAACTATGGCTACACCTTC. Amino acids: CASSQGIVNYGYTF. Using reference TRBV3-1 and TRBJ1-2 for the parts outside the CDR3, the full variable domain is DTAVSQTPKYLVTQMGNDKSIKCEQNLGHDTMYWYKQDSKKFLKIMFSYNNKELIINETVPNRFSPKSPDKAHLNLHINSLELGDSAVYFCASSQGIVNYGYTFGSGTRLTVV.

V is TRBV5-6 and J is TRBJ2-4; 9 nucleotides agree with TRBD1. The CDR3 is made up of 16 amino acids. Germline V gene data show CDR1 as SGHDT and CDR2 as YYEEEE. J was trimmed by 8 bases and V by 0 bases; bases with no gene match: 9. The CDR3 DNA follows: TGTGCCAGCAGCTTGGTTTCCGGGACAGGGTTTTACATTCAGTACTTC. Protein sequence: CASSLVSGTGFYIQYF.